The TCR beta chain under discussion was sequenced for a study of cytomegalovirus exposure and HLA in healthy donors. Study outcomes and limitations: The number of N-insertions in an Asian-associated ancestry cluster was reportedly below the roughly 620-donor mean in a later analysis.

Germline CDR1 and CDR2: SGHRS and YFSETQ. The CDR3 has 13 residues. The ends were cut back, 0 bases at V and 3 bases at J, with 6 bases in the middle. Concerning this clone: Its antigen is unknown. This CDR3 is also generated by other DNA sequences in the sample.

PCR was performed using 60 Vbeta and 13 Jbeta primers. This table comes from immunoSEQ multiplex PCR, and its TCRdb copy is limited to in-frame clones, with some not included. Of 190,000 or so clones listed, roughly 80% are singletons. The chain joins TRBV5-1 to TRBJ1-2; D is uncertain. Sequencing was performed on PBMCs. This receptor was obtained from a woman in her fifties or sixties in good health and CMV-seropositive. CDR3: CASSLDGDYGYTF. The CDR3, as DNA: TGCGCCAGCAGCTTGGACGGGGACTATGGCTACACCTTC.